This entry is about one TCR beta chain. This clone's antigen is unknown. Base-call qualities are not available, and no considerably larger clone is one nucleotide away. V loses 8 bases, J loses 8 bases, and the germline ends lie 16 bases apart. Looking up the germline V gene yields CDR1 WSHSY and CDR2 SAAADI. The CDR3 spans 14 residues, from the cysteine through the phenylalanine. The kept DNA is CDR3 alone, 42 bases in frame from the first base. Each collaborating institution followed its own protocols to collect whole blood in K2EDTA tubes. For TCRbeta analysis, collaborators shipped samples as frozen whole blood, isolated PBMCs, or DNA extracted from either of those sample types. These data originate in a study of blood T cell repertoires in COVID-19 (TCRdb year 2020). Concerning the study at large: Samples covering the acute and convalescent phases of COVID-19 were provided by collaborators in the United States, Italy and Spain. The prospective study material was composed of cDNA or gDNA derived from T cells, B-cell-depleted T cells, or PBMCs. Deeply sampled blood TCRbeta repertoires from subjects exposed to, actively infected with, or recovered from COVID-19 were included in the dataset. The repertoires were made available in a free public database intended to serve as a resource for research on the immune response to SARS-CoV-2. The samples were drawn from two sources: the first 160 participants of the ongoing ImmuneRACE study, and 1,200 or so subjects contributed by 6 global collaborators. Nearly every sample came with metadata listing a de-identified subject ID, COVID-19 status, age in years and sex. Where HLA class I and class II types were available, the types were taken from metadata supplied by the sample provider, not from assay-based typing.

General study outcomes and caveats: The quantity of clinical and demographic metadata differed by source and by participant and was supplied without curation.

TCRbeta CDR3 regions were amplified from genomic DNA using the immunoSEQ Assay, a bias-controlled multiplex PCR. The study's own analysis went as follows. Within the assay, amplification of reference gene primers was used to estimate how many nucleated cells each sample contained. To quantify the absolute abundance of each unique TCRbeta CDR3 rearrangement, sequence reads were collapsed and filtered. Productive Simpson clonality was computed per sample as the square root of Simpson's diversity index over productive rearrangements. Drawn from immuneACCESS, this table holds only the in-frame rearrangements with V and J called that TCRdb kept. Clones are partly lost; checked studies trace under half to an unresolved V gene and leave the rest unexplained. V, J and clone size reflect that table, while D and trimming were determined from the DNA. The sample yields about 200,000 clones; approximately 87% were counted once. The ten biggest clones cover approximately 0.75% of the sample.

The chain uses TRBV10-2 and TRBJ1-6, with TRBD1 tentatively as D gene (5 bases match). The source of this sequence is a woman in her sixties or seventies with acute or convalescent COVID-19. The source material was peripheral blood. The DNA sequence is given as TGCGCCAGCTCCTGGGGAGGGGCGGATTCACCCCTCCACTTT. Protein translation: CASSWGGADSPLHF.